The 23 T cell receptor beta chains reported below all come from one sample, sequenced in a study of molecular identifiers for immune sequencing clone quantification. In TCRdb, the PCR reads were re-called with MiXCR into one record per CDR3 protein. The sample records approximately 680,000 distinct CDR3 sequences, 25% being singletons. What was sequenced was naive CD8+ T cells from blood, with Jurkat cell RNA spiked in. The sample's subset: FACS-sorted CD8+CD4-CCR7+CD45RA+ naive T cells. Receptors were obtained from a human donor in good health. Some libraries in this study had Jurkat cell RNA spiked in.

The chain is built from TRBV30 and TRBJ1-5; D is perhaps TRBD1 (6 bases). The CDR3 has 15 residues. V gave up 3 bases and J gave up 4 bases, with 16 bases separating them. Germline values: CDR1 GTSNPN, CDR2 SVGIG (reference sequence). The CDR3: CAWSPRGSRNQPQHF. CDR3 sequence (DNA): TGTGCCTGGAGCCCGAGGGGGAGTAGAAATCAGCCCCAGCATTTT. Looking up the rest from reference TRBV30 and TRBJ1-5 gives the full variable domain: SQTIHQWPATLVQPVGSPLSLECTVEGTSNPNLYWYRQAAGRGLQLLFYSVGIGQISSEVPQNLSASRPQDRQFILSSKKLLLSDSGFYLCAWSPRGSRNQPQHFGDGTRLSIL.

This clonotype was observed a single time. A read error may explain this, as a much larger clone is one base away. J is TRBJ2-3 and V is TRBV5-3; the D gene could be TRBD1 or TRBD2 (5 bases each). TRBV5-3 carries the ORF label, with uncertain function. The CDR3 has 15 residues. CDR3 DNA sequence: TGTGCCAGCAGCTTGTGGGACCATCTCACAGATACGCAGTATTTT. Amino acids: CASSLWDHLTDTQYF.

This clonotype was counted at least ten times. The rearrangement uses TRBV2 and TRBJ2-1; D not certain. Germline lookup yields CDR1 SNHLY and CDR2 FYNNEI. CDR3 length: 15 amino acids. V was cut by 6 bases and J by 6 bases, with 18 bases left in between. CDR3 sequence: CASSQTPSSSNEQFF. CDR3 DNA sequence: TGTGCCAGCAGCCAGACTCCATCCTCTAGCAATGAGCAGTTCTTC.

The genes are TRBV4-3 and TRBJ1-3; D gene unclear. The germline gives CDR1 LGHNA, CDR2 YSLEER. V lost 0 bases and J 2 bases, leaving 8 bases between the germline ends. CDR3 length: 15 amino acids. In nucleotides, the CDR3 is TGCGCCAGCAGCCAAGACTCCGGCCCTGGAAACACCATATATTTT. It codes for CASSQDSGPGNTIYF.

There are a few counts of this clonotype. The chain combines TRBV7-6 with TRBJ2-1; TRBD2 might be the D (6 bases). The CDR3 runs 14 residues. Trimming stripped 3 bases from V and 8 bases from J, with 14 bases between. Germline CDR1 reads SGHVS; CDR2 reads FNYEAQ. The DNA of the CDR3 is TGTGCCAGCAGCTTTTCCGGGAGCCTCCATGAGCAGTTCTTC. Translating it yields CASSFSGSLHEQFF.

Comments on this clonotype: An end of the junction differs from the germline gene, which may be a read error. The chain is built from TRBV4-3 and TRBJ2-7, with 8 nucleotides matching TRBD1. The CDR3 has 14 amino acids. Germline V gives CDR1 LGHNA, CDR2 YSLEER. The CDR3 DNA reads TGCGCCAGCAGCCAAGGGACAGGGAACTACGAGCAGTCCTTC. This gives the protein CASSQGTGNYEQSF.

A word on this clonotype: At one boundary the junction diverges from the germline segment, which might be a read error. This sequence joins TRBV4-2 and TRBJ2-7; D uncertain. This CDR3 has 13 amino acids. Germline V CDR1 and CDR2: LGHNA, YNFKEQ. CDR3 DNA sequence: TGTGCCAGCCGCCAAGGACCGAGCTACGAGCAGTACTTC. Its translation: CASRQGPSYEQYF.

V gene TRBV4-1 combines with J gene TRBJ2-7, with D tentatively TRBD1 (5 bases). CDR1 MGHRA and CDR2 YSYEKL come from the germline V gene. The CDR3 sequence is 15 residues long. V was cut by 1 base and J by 5 bases, with 15 bases left in between. CDR3 residues: CASSQGLFRVDEQYF. CDR3 nucleotide sequence: TGCGCCAGCAGCCAAGGTCTTTTCAGGGTGGACGAGCAGTACTTC.

This clonotype was seen a handful of times. The gene calls are TRBV7-9 and TRBJ2-1; 7 nucleotides match TRBD1. V lost 4 bases to trimming and J lost 3 bases; unmatched junction nucleotides: 12. CDR3 size: 17 residues. Germline CDR1 SEHNR, CDR2 FQNEAQ (reference sequence). The CDR3 nucleotides read TGTGCCAGCAGCTGGAACCGGGACAGCCAATTCTACAATGAGCAGTTCTTC. Its translation is CASSWNRDSQFYNEQFF.

This clonotype was seen many times. The rearrangement joins TRBV4-2 to TRBJ1-1; maybe TRBD1 (5 bases). The length of the CDR3 is 15 residues. V gave up 0 bases and J gave up 8 bases, with 16 bases separating them. The germline V gene has CDR1 LGHNA and CDR2 YNFKEQ. CDR3 loop: CASSQDWGGGTEAFF. The CDR3 DNA sequence: TGTGCCAGCAGCCAAGATTGGGGGGGTGGTACGGAAGCTTTCTTT.

The chain combines TRBV12-5 with TRBJ1-2; possible D gene TRBD1, 5 bases. The CDR3 spans 14 residues. Trimming removed 1 base at V and 7 bases at J, with 13 bases between. Per germline, CDR1 LGHNT and CDR2 FRNRAP. The CDR3: CASGLASRGGGYTF. The CDR3 region has the DNA TGTGCTAGTGGTTTGGCTTCCCGCGGGGGTGGCTACACCTTC. Based on the CDR3 plus reference TRBV12-5 and TRBJ1-2, the full variable domain is DARVTQTPRHKVTEMGQEVTMRCQPILGHNTVFWYRQTMMQGLELLAYFRNRAPLDDSGMPKDRFSAEMPDATLATLKIQPSEPRDSAVYFCASGLASRGGGYTFGSGTRLTVV.

To note about this clonotype: This may be a read error: a much more frequent sequence differs by one nucleotide. V gene TRBV7-2 combines with J gene TRBJ2-7; no reliable D call. The length of the CDR3 is 13 residues. Germline CDR1 reads SGHTA; CDR2 reads FQGNSA. The chain's CDR3 is CASSLDPSYGQYF. In DNA, the CDR3 is TGTGCCAGCAGCTTGGACCCTTCCTACGGGCAGTACTTC.

The V and J genes are TRBV6-5 and TRBJ2-2; D is tentatively TRBD1 or TRBD2 (7 bases each). The CDR3 contains 19 residues. The V gene's germline CDR1 is MNHEY and CDR2 SVGAGI. The V end lost 8 bases, the J end lost 0 bases, and 25 bases lay between the germline ends. CDR3 amino acids: CASGERGQRRTANTGELFF. CDR3 nucleotides: TGTGCCAGCGGCGAGCGGGGACAGAGACGAACGGCGAACACCGGGGAGCTGTTTTTT.

This clonotype was detected ten times or more. This chain joins TRBV5-6 and TRBJ1-5, with D possibly TRBD1 on 5 matching bases. This CDR3 contains 16 residues. Trimming cost V 3 bases and J 0 bases, with 13 bases left between them. CDR1 is SGHDT and CDR2 is YYEEEE in the germline V gene. DNA of the CDR3: TGTGCCAGCAGCTCATCTCAGGGTTTTAGCAATCAGCCCCAGCATTTT. Translation: CASSSSQGFSNQPQHF. The variable domain in full, with the rest retrieved from reference TRBV5-6 and TRBJ1-5, is DAGVTQSPTHLIKTRGQQVTLRCSPKSGHDTVSWYQQALGQGPQFIFQYYEEEERQRGNFPDRFSGHQFPNYSSELNVNALLLGDSALYLCASSSSQGFSNQPQHFGDGTRLSIL.

Ten or more counts support this clonotype. This chain joins TRBV12-3 or TRBV12-4 and TRBJ2-3; D might be TRBD1 (6 bases). This CDR3 has 15 residues. V was cut by 6 bases and J by 6 bases, with 19 bases left in between. The DNA of the CDR3 is TGTGCCAGCAGGCCATGGGGGCGCAAGGGGGATACGCAGTATTTT. Its translation is CASRPWGRKGDTQYF.

This chain uses TRBV6-5 with TRBJ2-5; possible D gene TRBD2, 5 bases. CDR3 length: 13 amino acids. Between the trimmed V and J ends, which lost 8 bases and 2 bases, there was a span of 12 bases. The germline gives CDR1 MNHEY, CDR2 SVGAGI. CDR3 protein: CASSGDGQETQYF. The CDR3 DNA follows: TGTGCCAGCTCCGGGGATGGGCAAGAGACCCAGTACTTC.

The rearrangement links TRBV9 to TRBJ1-6; no clear D gene. CDR3 length equals 16 residues. V was shortened by 4 bases and J by 3 bases, with 14 bases between the two germline ends. Germline lookup yields CDR1 SGDLS and CDR2 YYNGEE. In DNA, the CDR3 is TGTGCCAGCAGCACCAACCGGGCCGACTATAATTCACCCCTCCACTTT. Amino acids: CASSTNRADYNSPLHF.

This clonotype showed up just a few times. J is TRBJ2-1 and V is TRBV13; D remains unclear. Trimming pared 1 base from V and 8 bases from J, leaving 9 bases between. The V gene's germline CDR1 is PRHDT and CDR2 FYEKMQ (reference sequence). The length of the CDR3 is 13 residues. The CDR3 nucleotides are TGTGCCAGCAGCTTAGTTTCTCGGGATGAGCAGTTCTTC. Its translation: CASSLVSRDEQFF.

The chain links TRBV9 to TRBJ2-7, with a weak D call TRBD2 (6 bases). V dropped 2 bases and J dropped 0 bases, with 12 bases sitting between them. CDR1 is SGDLS, CDR2 YYNGEE, per germline. The CDR3 consists of 15 residues. The CDR3 bases are TGTGCCAGCAGCGTTCGAGTCGGGAGCTCCTACGAGCAGTACTTC. Translation gives CASSVRVGSSYEQYF. The whole variable domain, filled in from reference TRBV9 and TRBJ2-7, reads DSGVTQTPKHLITATGQRVTLRCSPRSGDLSVYWYQQSLDQGLQFLIQYYNGEERAKGNILERFSAQQFPDLHSELNLSSLELGDSALYFCASSVRVGSSYEQYFGPGTRLTVT.

Concerning this clonotype itself: One base away lies a much larger clone, so this may be a sequencing read error. This chain links TRBV7-2 with TRBJ1-5; no firm D call. V shed 3 bases and J shed 4 bases, with 13 bases lying between them. The CDR3 contains 15 residues. Looked up from germline, CDR1 is SGHTA and CDR2 is FQGNSA. CDR3 loop: CASSLMGSGNQPQHF. The CDR3, as DNA: TGTGCCAGCAGCTTGATGGGCTCGGGAAATCAGCCCCAGCATTTT.

Regarding this clonotype: One base away lies a much larger clone, so this may be a sequencing read error. The chain employs TRBV7-2 and TRBJ1-1; maybe TRBD1 (5 bases). CDR3 size: 15 residues. Trimming removed 2 bases from V and 10 bases from J, with 20 bases in between. CDR1 SGHTA and CDR2 FQGNSA come from the germline V gene. CDR3 coding DNA: TGTGCCAGCAGCTTATCCCCAGGGTTATTCGGTGGAGCTTTCTTT. Its protein product is CASSLSPGLFGGAFF.

Comments on this clonotype: This sequence may be a read error, since a much larger clone differs from it by one base. This chain uses TRBV20-1 with TRBJ1-3; unclear D gene. The CDR3 consists of 15 residues. Germline CDR1 DFQATT, CDR2 SNEGSKA (reference sequence). The CDR3 DNA reads TGCAGTGCTAGACTCCCCCAACTTACTGGAAACACCGTATATTTT. Its translation is CSARLPQLTGNTVYF.

V and J are TRBV19 and TRBJ2-5; D gene ambiguous. Germline V gene lookup returns CDR1 LNHDA and CDR2 SQIVND (reference sequence). Trimming stripped 5 bases from V and 5 bases from J, with 12 bases between. This CDR3 comprises 13 residues. This chain's CDR3 is CASSEWSGETQYF. Here the CDR3 DNA reads TGTGCCAGTAGTGAATGGAGTGGTGAGACCCAGTACTTC.